This T cell receptor beta chain was recovered during a study of blood T cell repertoires in COVID-19. On the study more broadly: Sources were T cells, B-cell-depleted T cells, or PBMCs; the material itself was cDNA or gDNA.

With 5 bases clipped from V and 2 bases from J, the junction kept 3 bases outside the gene matches. Germline lookup yields CDR1 LNHDA and CDR2 SQIVND (reference sequence). CDR3 length: 13 amino acids. This clone has a handful of counts. The sample has other DNA sequences that encode this CDR3 too. As processed by the authors: Quantification of nucleated cells was approximated via reference gene primer amplification. TCRdb's copy holds only in-frame clones and misses some; the assay was immunoSEQ multiplex PCR. V and J calls and clone size are given by that table; D and trimming were obtained from the DNA. This repertoire shows over 300,000 clones, 87% found once; its top ten account for approximately 5.3%. Participant age was 18 to 89 years, and participants resided in around 24 US areas. Symptom resolution, clearance, or two negative PCRs marked the recovered donors of Cohort 3.

The sequenced sample was PBMCs or T cells enriched from blood (not recorded which). V is TRBV19 and J is TRBJ2-7, with 7 positions matching TRBD1. This receptor was taken from a woman in her twenties or thirties who had recovered from COVID-19. The CDR3 nucleotides read TGTGCCAGTAGTCGGGACAGTACCTACGAGCAGTACTTC. Its protein is CASSRDSTYEQYF.